This TCR beta chain stems from a study of T cell responses to AZD1222 COVID-19 vaccine. Overall study results and limits: Researchers report vaccine-associated CD4 TCRs spanning spike, with dominance at 160-218 and 743-854. Reports indicate that nearly half of spike-specific TCRs are directed at unmutated variant regions. Spike-specific TCRs gained breadth and depth after people received two AZD1222 doses.

The CDR3 consists of 15 residues. Trimming shortened V by 8 bases and J by 3 bases, and 17 bases separated the two germline ends. Germline values: CDR1 MDHEN, CDR2 SYDVKM. The repertoire was sequenced with immunoSEQ multiplex PCR; TCRdb's copy has only in-frame clones and lacks some. This sample has approximately 140,000 clones, with about 89% found just once. Regarding this clone: Its target is not known.

This sequence originates from an adult who received the MenACWY meningococcal vaccine as a control. The specimen comprised peripheral blood, sampled 28 days after the second dose of the MenACWY control vaccine. The chain joins TRBV28 to TRBJ2-4; a weak D match, TRBD1 (5 bases). The CDR3 sequence: CASVEGVQGKNIQYF. The CDR3 region has the DNA TGTGCCAGCGTGGAAGGGGTCCAAGGCAAAAACATTCAGTACTTC.